This is a list of T cell receptor beta chains from one sample in a study of blood T cell repertoires in COVID-19. Only in-frame clones appear in the TCRdb table, and some are missing; sequencing was by immunoSEQ multiplex PCR. The sample consists of some 200,000 clones, around four fifths of them appearing once. Sequences were obtained from peripheral blood. Every receptor here comes from a woman between 45 and 65 years old with active or convalescent COVID-19. The CDR3 runs from the conserved cysteine through the conserved F or W.

>TRBV5-1|TRBJ1-2|13
CASTQLSGYGYTF
>TRBV4-1|TRBJ1-1|13
CASSQDPQGEAFF
>TRBV5-1|TRBJ2-7|14
CASSLVSATYEQYF
>TRBV29-1|TRBJ2-7|14
CSADGLAGEYEQYF
>TRBV30|TRBJ1-2|11
CASDRGDGYTF
>TRBV28|TRBJ1-1|14
CASSLDRGGTEAFF
>TRBV5-6|TRBJ2-7|16
CASSQAGRGLPYEQYF
>TRBV7-3|TRBJ2-7|15
CASSYRQGPAYEQYF
>TRBV6-5|TRBJ2-1|14
CASTQGEAHNEQFF
>TRBV10-3|TRBJ2-2|15
CAISDTSANTGELFF
>TRBV2|TRBJ2-7|13
CASGTVPLYEQYF
>TRBV19|TRBJ1-5|16
CASSIIPRDRDQPQHF
>TRBV10-2|TRBJ1-3|14
CASSLKGPGNTIYF
>TRBV6-1|TRBJ1-2|14
CASSSLEFLYGYTF
>TRBV20-1|TRBJ2-1|17
CSASASGRVSSYNEQFF
>TRBV2|TRBJ1-2|13
CASSEETGQGYTF
>TRBV6-5|TRBJ1-3|15
CASRRTDFSGNTIYF
>TRBV2|TRBJ1-2|13
CASSAAGRYGYTF
>TRBV9|TRBJ1-3|16
CASSVKASTSGNTIYF
>TRBV6-1|TRBJ1-1|13
CASSEWDKFGAFF
>TRBV24-1|TRBJ1-1|13
CATSGEGGAEAFF
>TRBV18|TRBJ1-2|11
CASSSGSSYTF
>TRBV5-6|TRBJ1-2|13
CASSSQPGTGYTF
>TRBV11-2|TRBJ2-3|15
CASSFDRVVSDTQYF
>TRBV5-4|TRBJ2-1|16
CASSPGLAVNYNEQFF
>TRBV7-2|TRBJ2-7|12
CASSRFSGNPYF